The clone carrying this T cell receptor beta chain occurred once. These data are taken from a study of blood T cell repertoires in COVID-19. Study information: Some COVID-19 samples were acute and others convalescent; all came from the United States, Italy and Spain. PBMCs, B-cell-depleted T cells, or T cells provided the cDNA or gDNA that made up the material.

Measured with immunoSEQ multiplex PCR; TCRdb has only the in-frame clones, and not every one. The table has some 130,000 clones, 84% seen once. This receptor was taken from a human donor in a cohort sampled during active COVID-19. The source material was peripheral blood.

The CDR3 coding sequence is TGTGCCAGCAGTGTATACAATGAGCAGTTCTTC. As protein: CASSVYNEQFF. This sequence joins TRBV2 and TRBJ2-1; no reliable D call. Germline-derived CDR1 and CDR2 are SNHLY and FYNNEI. CDR3 length: 11 residues. The germline V and J ends were trimmed by 4 bases and 4 bases, with 2 bases remaining between them.